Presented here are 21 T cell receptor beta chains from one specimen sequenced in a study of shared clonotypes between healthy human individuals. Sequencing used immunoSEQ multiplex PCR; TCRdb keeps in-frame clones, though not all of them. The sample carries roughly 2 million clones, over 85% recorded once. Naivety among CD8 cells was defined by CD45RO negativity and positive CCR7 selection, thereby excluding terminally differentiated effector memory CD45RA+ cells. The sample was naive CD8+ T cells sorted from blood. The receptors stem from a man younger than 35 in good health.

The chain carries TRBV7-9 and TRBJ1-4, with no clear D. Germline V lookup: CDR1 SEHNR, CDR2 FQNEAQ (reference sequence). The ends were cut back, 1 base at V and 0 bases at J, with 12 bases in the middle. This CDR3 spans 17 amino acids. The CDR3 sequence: CASSLVGSHATNEKLFF. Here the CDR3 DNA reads TGTGCCAGCAGCTTAGTCGGCAGTCATGCAACTAATGAAAAACTGTTTTTT.

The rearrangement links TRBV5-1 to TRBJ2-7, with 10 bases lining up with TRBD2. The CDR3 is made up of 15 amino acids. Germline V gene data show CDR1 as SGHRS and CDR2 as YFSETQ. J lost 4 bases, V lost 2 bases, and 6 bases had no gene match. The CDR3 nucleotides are TGCGCCAGCAGCTTAATTAGCGGGGGGAATTACGAGCAGTACTTC. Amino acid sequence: CASSLISGGNYEQYF. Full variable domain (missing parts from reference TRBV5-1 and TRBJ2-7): KAGVTQTPRYLIKTRGQQVTLSCSPISGHRSVSWYQQTPGQGLQFLFEYFSETQRNKGNFPGRFSGRQFSNSRSEMNVSTLELGDSALYLCASSLISGGNYEQYFGPGTRLTVT.

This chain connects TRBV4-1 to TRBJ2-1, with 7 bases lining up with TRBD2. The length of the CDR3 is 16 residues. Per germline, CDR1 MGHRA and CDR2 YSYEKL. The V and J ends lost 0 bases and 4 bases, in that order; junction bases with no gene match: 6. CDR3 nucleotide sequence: TGCGCCAGCAGCCAAGATGGGGGGGTCTTATACAATGAGCAGTTCTTC. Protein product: CASSQDGGVLYNEQFF.

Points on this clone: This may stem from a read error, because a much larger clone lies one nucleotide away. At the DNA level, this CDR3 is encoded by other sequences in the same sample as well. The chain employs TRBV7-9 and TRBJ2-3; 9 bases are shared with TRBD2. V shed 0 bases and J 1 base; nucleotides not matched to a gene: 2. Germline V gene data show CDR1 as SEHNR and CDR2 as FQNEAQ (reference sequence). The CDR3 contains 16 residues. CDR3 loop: CASSLASGGRTDTQYF. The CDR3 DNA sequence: TGTGCCAGCAGCTTAGCTAGCGGGGGACGCACAGATACGCAGTATTTT. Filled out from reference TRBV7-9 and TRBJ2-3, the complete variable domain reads DTGVSQNPRHKITKRGQNVTFRCDPISEHNRLYWYRQTLGQGPEFLTYFQNEAQLEKSRLLSDRFSAERPKGSFSTLEIQRTEQGDSAMYLCASSLASGGRTDTQYFGPGTRLTVL.

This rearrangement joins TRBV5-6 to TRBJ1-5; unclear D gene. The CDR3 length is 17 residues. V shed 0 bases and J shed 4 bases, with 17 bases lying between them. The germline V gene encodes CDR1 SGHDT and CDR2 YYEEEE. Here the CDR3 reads CASSLGGLLGGNQPQHF. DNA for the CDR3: TGTGCCAGCAGCTTGGGCGGTCTGCTTGGCGGGAATCAGCCCCAGCATTTT. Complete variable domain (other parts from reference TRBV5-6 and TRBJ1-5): DAGVTQSPTHLIKTRGQQVTLRCSPKSGHDTVSWYQQALGQGPQFIFQYYEEEERQRGNFPDRFSGHQFPNYSSELNVNALLLGDSALYLCASSLGGLLGGNQPQHFGDGTRLSIL.

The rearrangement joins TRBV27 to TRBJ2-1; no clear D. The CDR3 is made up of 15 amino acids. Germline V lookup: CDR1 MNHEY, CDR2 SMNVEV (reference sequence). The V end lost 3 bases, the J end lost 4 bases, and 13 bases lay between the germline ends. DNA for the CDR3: TGTGCCAGCAGTTTGCTCCCCCTTCAGTACAATGAGCAGTTCTTC. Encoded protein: CASSLLPLQYNEQFF.

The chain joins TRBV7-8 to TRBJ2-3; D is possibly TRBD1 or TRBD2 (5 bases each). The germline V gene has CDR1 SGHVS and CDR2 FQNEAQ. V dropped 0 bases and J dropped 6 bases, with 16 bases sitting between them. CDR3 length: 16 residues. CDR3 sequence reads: CASSLALPGPADTQYF. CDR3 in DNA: TGTGCCAGCAGCTTAGCCTTACCGGGACCTGCGGATACGCAGTATTTT.

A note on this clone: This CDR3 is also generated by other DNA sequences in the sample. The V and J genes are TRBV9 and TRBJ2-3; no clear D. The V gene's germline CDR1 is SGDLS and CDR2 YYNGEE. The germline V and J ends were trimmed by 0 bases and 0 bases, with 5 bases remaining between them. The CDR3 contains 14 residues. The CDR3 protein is CASSVASSTDTQYF. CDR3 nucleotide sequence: TGTGCCAGCAGCGTAGCCAGCAGCACAGATACGCAGTATTTT.

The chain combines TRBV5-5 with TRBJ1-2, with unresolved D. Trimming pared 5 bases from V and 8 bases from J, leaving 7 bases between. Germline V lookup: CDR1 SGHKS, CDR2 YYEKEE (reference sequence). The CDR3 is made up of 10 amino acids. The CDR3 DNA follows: TGTGCCAGCAGTCATGGGGGCTACACCTTC. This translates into CASSHGGYTF.

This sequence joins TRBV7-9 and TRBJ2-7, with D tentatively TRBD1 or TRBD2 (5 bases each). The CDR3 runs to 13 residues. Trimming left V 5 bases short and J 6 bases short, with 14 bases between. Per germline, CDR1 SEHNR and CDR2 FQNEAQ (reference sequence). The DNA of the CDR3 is TGTGCCAGCAGCCCATTCGGGGCGGGCGAGCAGTACTTC. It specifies CASSPFGAGEQYF.

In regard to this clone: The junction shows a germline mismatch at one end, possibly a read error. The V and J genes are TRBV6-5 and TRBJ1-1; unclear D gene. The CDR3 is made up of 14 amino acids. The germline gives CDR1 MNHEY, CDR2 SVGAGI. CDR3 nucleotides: TGTGCCATCAGTATGGACGGACGGAACACTGAAGCTTTCTTT. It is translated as CAISMDGRNTEAFF.

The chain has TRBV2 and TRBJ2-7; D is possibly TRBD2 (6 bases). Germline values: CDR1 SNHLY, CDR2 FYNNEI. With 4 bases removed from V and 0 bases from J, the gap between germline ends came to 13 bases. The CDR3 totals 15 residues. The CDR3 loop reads CASSVGAGLSYEQYF. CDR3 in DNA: TGTGCCAGCAGTGTAGGGGCGGGACTCTCCTACGAGCAGTACTTC.

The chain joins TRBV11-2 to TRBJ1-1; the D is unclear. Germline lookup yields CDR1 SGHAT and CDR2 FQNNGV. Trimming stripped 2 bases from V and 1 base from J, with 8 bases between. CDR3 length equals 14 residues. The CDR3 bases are TGTGCCAGCAGCTTAACCCTGGGGAACACTGAAGCTTTCTTT. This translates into CASSLTLGNTEAFF.

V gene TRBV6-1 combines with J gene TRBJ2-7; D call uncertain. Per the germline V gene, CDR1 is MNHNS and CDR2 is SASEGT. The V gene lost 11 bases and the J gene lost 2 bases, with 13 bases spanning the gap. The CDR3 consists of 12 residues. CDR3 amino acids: CAASPDPYEQYF. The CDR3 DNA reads TGTGCCGCTTCCCCGGATCCCTACGAGCAGTACTTC.

The CDR3 nucleotides read TGCGCCAGCAGCCAAGAGAACAGGCAGGGGACTGAAGCTTTCTTT. Its protein is CASSQENRQGTEAFF. The chain uses TRBV4-1 and TRBJ1-1; tentatively, D is TRBD1 (6 bases). This CDR3 is 15 amino acids long. Between the trimmed V and J ends, which lost 0 bases and 5 bases, there was a span of 13 bases. The germline V gene has CDR1 MGHRA and CDR2 YSYEKL.

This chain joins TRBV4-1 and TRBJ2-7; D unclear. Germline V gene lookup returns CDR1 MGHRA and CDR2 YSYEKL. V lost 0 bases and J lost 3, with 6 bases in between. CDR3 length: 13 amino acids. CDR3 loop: CASSQDVYYEQYF. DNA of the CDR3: TGCGCCAGCAGCCAAGATGTGTACTACGAGCAGTACTTC.

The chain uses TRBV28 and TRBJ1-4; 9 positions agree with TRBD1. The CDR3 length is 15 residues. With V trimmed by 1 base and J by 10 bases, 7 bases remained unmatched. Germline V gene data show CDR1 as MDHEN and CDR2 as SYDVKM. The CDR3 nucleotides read TGTGCCAGCAGTTTATATACAGGGGGCGATCGAAAACTGTTTTTT. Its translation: CASSLYTGGDRKLFF.

CDR3 sequence reads: CASSPPDGGWDEQYF. DNA of the CDR3: TGTGCCAGCAGCCCTCCGGACGGAGGATGGGACGAGCAGTACTTC. The chain uses TRBV7-9 and TRBJ2-7, with D tentatively TRBD2 (5 bases). The germline V and J ends were trimmed by 5 bases and 5 bases, with 19 bases remaining between them. Germline assignment: CDR1 SEHNR and CDR2 FQNEAQ (reference sequence). This CDR3 region has 15 residues.

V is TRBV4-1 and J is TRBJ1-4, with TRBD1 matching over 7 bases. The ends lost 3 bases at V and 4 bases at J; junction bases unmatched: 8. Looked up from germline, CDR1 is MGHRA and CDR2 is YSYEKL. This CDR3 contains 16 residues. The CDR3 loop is CASSQLPGQSNEKLFF. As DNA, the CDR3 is TGCGCCAGCAGCCAGCTGCCGGGACAGAGTAATGAAAAACTGTTTTTT.

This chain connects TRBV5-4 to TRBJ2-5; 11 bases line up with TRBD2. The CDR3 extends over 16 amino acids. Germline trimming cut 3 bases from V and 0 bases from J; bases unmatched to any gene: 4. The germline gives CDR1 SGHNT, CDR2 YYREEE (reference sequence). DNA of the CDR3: TGTGCCAGCAGCTGGGGGGGACTAGCGGACCAAGAGACCCAGTACTTC. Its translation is CASSWGGLADQETQYF.

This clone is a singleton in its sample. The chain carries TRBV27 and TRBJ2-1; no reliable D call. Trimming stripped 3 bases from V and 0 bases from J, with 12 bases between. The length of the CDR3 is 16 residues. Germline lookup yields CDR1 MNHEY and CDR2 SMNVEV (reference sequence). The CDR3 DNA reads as TGTGCCAGCAGTTTTTCCGTCTCAAGCTCCTACAATGAGCAGTTCTTC. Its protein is CASSFSVSSSYNEQFF.